The 7 T cell receptor beta chains reported below all come from one sample, sequenced in a study of shared clonotypes between healthy human individuals. TCRdb's copy holds only in-frame clones and misses some; the assay was immunoSEQ multiplex PCR. The data hold a few hundred thousand clones, with around 80% observed a single time. Source material: PBMCs. Receptors originate from a woman in her thirties or forties in good health. Some clones in this sample may be carry-over from other donors' samples.

The J gene is TRBJ2-3, the V gene TRBV11-2; 13 bases map to TRBD2. The CDR3 is 16 amino acids. V shed 5 bases and J 6 bases; nucleotides not matched to a gene: 8. Germline CDR1 and CDR2: SGHAT and FQNNGV. CDR3 region: CASSPRTSGRMDTQYF. The CDR3 DNA is TGTGCCAGCAGCCCGCGGACTAGCGGGAGAATGGATACGCAGTATTTT.

The rearrangement joins TRBV4-3 to TRBJ2-1; TRBD2 might be the D (5 bases). V dropped 3 bases and J dropped 5 bases, with 8 bases sitting between them. Germline V gene data show CDR1 as LGHNA and CDR2 as YSLEER. There are 13 residues in the CDR3. This CDR3 is CASSQGAHNEQFF. Here the CDR3 DNA reads TGCGCCAGCAGCCAGGGAGCCCACAATGAGCAGTTCTTC.

This clone was recorded once. This sequence joins TRBV5-1 and TRBJ2-7, with TRBD1 identical over 8 bases. Germline V lookup: CDR1 SGHRS, CDR2 YFSETQ. The CDR3 length is 15 residues. V trimming: 0 bases; J trimming: 3 bases; junction bases outside the gene matches: 5. The CDR3 spells CASSLGDRFYYEQYF. CDR3 in DNA: TGCGCCAGCAGCTTGGGGGACAGGTTTTACTACGAGCAGTACTTC. Using reference TRBV5-1 and TRBJ2-7 for the parts outside the CDR3, the full variable domain is KAGVTQTPRYLIKTRGQQVTLSCSPISGHRSVSWYQQTPGQGLQFLFEYFSETQRNKGNFPGRFSGRQFSNSRSEMNVSTLELGDSALYLCASSLGDRFYYEQYFGPGTRLTVT.

This clone was counted once. The genes are TRBV10-3 and TRBJ1-3; a weak D match, TRBD1 (6 bases). Germline CDR1 and CDR2: ENHRY and SYGVKD. This CDR3 spans 15 amino acids. The V end was cut by 7 bases, the J end by 0 bases, with 13 bases between. CDR3 coding DNA: TGTGCCATCACAGGACAGCTGAGCTCTGGAAACACCATATATTTT. It encodes CAITGQLSSGNTIYF.

To note about this clone: The same CDR3 also results from other DNA sequences found in this sample. The chain employs TRBV5-1 and TRBJ1-4; D remains ambiguous. Trimming took 2 bases from V and 2 from J, leaving 7 bases between them. Germline CDR1 SGHRS, CDR2 YFSETQ. The length of the CDR3 is 14 residues. Written as DNA, the CDR3 is TGCGCCAGCAGCTTAGCGGGTACTAATGAAAAACTGTTTTTT. Amino acids: CASSLAGTNEKLFF.

The rearrangement uses TRBV11-2 and TRBJ2-7; D might be TRBD1 (5 bases). The CDR3 covers 14 residues. V dropped 4 bases and J dropped 0 bases, with 10 bases sitting between them. Germline CDR1 is SGHAT and CDR2 is FQNNGV. The CDR3 DNA sequence: TGTGCCAGCAGCTGGGGCTGGAGCTCCTACGAGCAGTACTTC. This encodes CASSWGWSSYEQYF.

The rearrangement uses TRBV4-3 and TRBJ2-1; 11 bases agree with TRBD2. Germline V gives CDR1 LGHNA, CDR2 YSLEER. J was trimmed by 8 bases and V by 4 bases; bases with no gene match: 10. This CDR3 is built from 16 residues. The CDR3 DNA reads as TGCGCCAGCAGCCCAATTCTAGCGGGAGGACTGGATGAGCAGTTCTTC. Its translation: CASSPILAGGLDEQFF.